The sequence of this TCR beta chain was determined in a study of blood T cells in healthy people across ages. Then a second PCR, running about 6 to 11 cycles, was carried out with a sample-barcoded 5' primer and a J-beta primer mix. TCRdb called the 5' RACE reads again in MiXCR, with one record for every CDR3 protein. The sample lists 1.8 million or so distinct CDR3 sequences, about two fifths occurring once. The CDR3 covers 13 residues. Germline V gene data show CDR1 as SEHNR and CDR2 as FQNEAQ (reference sequence). V dropped 1 base and J dropped 7 bases, with 10 bases sitting between them. Material: blood. The TCR sequence derives from a human donor in good health. The rearrangement joins TRBV7-9 to TRBJ1-2; D is undetermined. The CDR3 nucleotides are TGTGCCAGCAGCTTAGGAGATTTGCGTGGCTACACCTTC. It is translated as CASSLGDLRGYTF.